The present entry profiles one TCR beta chain with its context. In the authors' workflow: Nucleated cell counts were estimated from reference gene primer amplification. Sequencing was performed with immunoSEQ multiplex PCR; in TCRdb, only in-frame clones are kept and a portion is missing. Clone size and V and J calls were adopted from that table, with D and trimming inferred from the DNA. This table has some 200,000 clones, approximately 89% appearing once. This sample was taken from a study of blood T cell repertoires in COVID-19. Study-level information: The study drew acute and convalescent COVID-19 samples from the United States, Italy and Spain. PBMCs, B-cell-depleted T cells, or T cells were the source of the cDNA or gDNA that made up the material.

The sequencing input was peripheral blood. The source is a woman aged 35 to 49 with acute or convalescent COVID-19.

The CDR3 DNA reads TGTGCCAGCAGCCAAGATGGGACAGCCGAAGAGACCCAGTACTTC. Its protein product is CASSQDGTAEETQYF. This chain connects TRBV14 to TRBJ2-5; 7 nucleotides align to TRBD1. The CDR3 has 15 amino acids. The V gene's germline CDR1 is SGHDN and CDR2 FVKESK. V was pared by 0 bases and J by 3 bases, with 4 bases of the junction left unmatched.